The entry that follows covers one T cell receptor (beta chain) sequence. Clones were read by immunoSEQ multiplex PCR, and TCRdb kept only the in-frame ones, dropping some. The sample contains 3,000 to 4,000 clones, about 22% of which appear only once. This entry comes from a study of sequential checkpoint blockade in melanoma. The germline V gene has CDR1 SGHVS and CDR2 FQNEAQ. The CDR3 runs 13 residues. Trimming took 4 bases from V and 4 from J, leaving 10 bases between them. Treatment specified: randomized to nivolumab then ipilimumab (arm A) or the reverse (arm B). The source material was tumor tissue (inferred from file names), sampled from a patient given nivolumab and ipilimumab in sequence. This sequence originates from a human donor with melanoma. The chain has TRBV7-8 and TRBJ1-1; D remains ambiguous. The CDR3: CASSSRASTEAFF. CDR3 DNA sequence: TGTGCCAGCAGCTCTCGGGCCTCCACTGAAGCTTTCTTT. The variable domain in full, completed from reference TRBV7-8 and TRBJ1-1, reads GAGVSQSPRYKVAKRGQDVALRCDPISGHVSLFWYQQALGQGPEFLTYFQNEAQLDKSGLPSDRFFAERPEGSVSTLKIQRTQQEDSAVYLCASSSRASTEAFFGQGTRLTVV.